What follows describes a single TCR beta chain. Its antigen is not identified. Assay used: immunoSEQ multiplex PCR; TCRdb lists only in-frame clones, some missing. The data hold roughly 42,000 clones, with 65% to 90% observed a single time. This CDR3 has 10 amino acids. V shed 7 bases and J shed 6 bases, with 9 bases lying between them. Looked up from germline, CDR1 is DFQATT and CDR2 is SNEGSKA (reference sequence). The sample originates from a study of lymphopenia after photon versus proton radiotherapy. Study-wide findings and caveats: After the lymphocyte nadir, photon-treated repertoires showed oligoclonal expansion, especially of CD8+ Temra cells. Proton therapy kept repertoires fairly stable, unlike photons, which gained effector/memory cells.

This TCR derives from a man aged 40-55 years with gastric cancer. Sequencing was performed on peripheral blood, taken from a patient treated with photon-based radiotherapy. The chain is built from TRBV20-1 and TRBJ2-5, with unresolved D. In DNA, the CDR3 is TGCAGTGTGGTGAAACAGACCCAGTACTTC. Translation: CSVVKQTQYF.